This entry concerns a single TCR beta chain. The antigen is unknown. Here immunoSEQ multiplex PCR was the method, and the copy in TCRdb shows in-frame clones only, minus some. The sample includes roughly 30,000 clones, roughly 89% of them seen just once. The source of the sample is a study of lymphopenia after photon versus proton radiotherapy. The CDR3 is 14 residues long. Germline assignment: CDR1 SEHNR and CDR2 FQNEAQ (reference sequence). V lost 5 bases to trimming and J lost 3 bases, with 13 bases between them. Whole-study results and caveats: After lymphocyte nadir, photon-treated repertoires showed oligoclonal expansion, especially CD8+ Temra. Relative stability marked proton patients; photon patients lost diversity and naive cells. Better survival with proton therapy was suggested as possible, not demonstrated. A bigger post-nadir fall in TCR diversity correlated inversely with survival time in deceased patients.

The rearrangement links TRBV7-9 to TRBJ2-5; D not resolved. The sample was peripheral blood, taken from a patient treated with proton-based radiotherapy. This clonotype was sampled from a woman aged 55-70 years with cholangiocarcinoma. Some clones in this sample may be carry-over from other donors' samples. CDR3 protein: CASSAPAGEETQYF. Here the CDR3 DNA reads TGTGCCAGCAGCGCTCCGGCAGGAGAAGAGACCCAGTACTTC.